The 2 T cell receptor beta chains in this list originate from one sample, sequenced in a study of blood T cells in healthy people across ages. A J-beta primer mix and a sample-barcoded 5' primer were used in a second PCR of roughly 6 to 11 cycles. TCRdb analysed the 5' RACE reads with MiXCR anew, one entry per CDR3 protein. In the table there are about 840,000 distinct CDR3 sequences, roughly 29% of which are singletons. These data also featured in a second study, about T cells of mothers and their children.

Material: blood. The receptors shown here come from a woman aged 40 to 50 in good health.

This clonotype occurred many times. The CDR3 sequence: CASSSGTASYEQYF. Here the CDR3 DNA reads TGCGCCAGCAGTTCTGGGACCGCCTCCTACGAGCAGTACTTC. The V call is TRBV5-1, the J call TRBJ2-7; possibly TRBD1 or TRBD2 for D (5 bases each). CDR3 length: 14 residues. Trimming pared 5 bases from V and 0 bases from J, leaving 12 bases between. Germline V gene data show CDR1 as SGHRS and CDR2 as YFSETQ. Based on the CDR3 plus reference TRBV5-1 and TRBJ2-7, the full variable domain is KAGVTQTPRYLIKTRGQQVTLSCSPISGHRSVSWYQQTPGQGLQFLFEYFSETQRNKGNFPGRFSGRQFSNSRSEMNVSTLELGDSALYLCASSSGTASYEQYFGPGTRLTVT.

The sample holds many counts of this clonotype. The chain links TRBV5-1 to TRBJ2-7, with 7 bases fitting TRBD1. Germline trimming cut 4 bases from V and 5 bases from J; bases unmatched to any gene: 6. The length of the CDR3 is 13 residues. CDR1 and CDR2 (germline): SGHRS, YFSETQ. In DNA form, the CDR3 reads TGCGCCAGCAGCCTGACAGGGAGCAACGAGCAGTACTTC. Protein sequence: CASSLTGSNEQYF.